The clone carrying this T cell receptor (beta chain) has just a few counts. This record belongs to a study of blood T cell repertoires in COVID-19. How the authors handled the data: Amplification with reference gene primers provided the estimates of nucleated cell counts. The table came from immunoSEQ multiplex PCR; TCRdb's copy has only in-frame clones and leaves some out. D and trimming were read from the DNA, whereas the V and J calls and clone size are those reported in that table. The data hold tens of thousands of clones, with around nine tenths observed a single time. The ends were cut back, 3 bases at V and 6 bases at J, with 9 bases in the middle. The CDR3 is 13 residues long. Germline CDR1 GTSNPN, CDR2 SVGIG (reference sequence).

The chain links TRBV30 to TRBJ1-6; tentative D call: TRBD1 (5 bases). This clonotype originated in a man in his forties with acute or convalescent COVID-19. The sequenced material came from peripheral blood. The CDR3 here is CAWRAGVNSPLHF. In nucleotides, the CDR3 is TGTGCCTGGAGAGCGGGGGTTAATTCACCCCTCCACTTT.